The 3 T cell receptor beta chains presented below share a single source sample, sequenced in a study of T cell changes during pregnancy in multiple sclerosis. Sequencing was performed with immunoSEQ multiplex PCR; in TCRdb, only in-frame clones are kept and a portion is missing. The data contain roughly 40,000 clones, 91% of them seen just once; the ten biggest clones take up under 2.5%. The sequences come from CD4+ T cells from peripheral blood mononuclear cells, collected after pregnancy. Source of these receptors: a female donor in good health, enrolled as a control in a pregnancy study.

Here the CDR3 DNA reads TGTGCCAGCAGTGAAGGTGAGGACAGGTTTTTTAATCAGCCCCAGCATTTT. Its protein is CASSEGEDRFFNQPQHF. J is TRBJ1-5 and V is TRBV6-1; 7 nucleotides line up with TRBD1. Germline CDR1 is MNHNS and CDR2 is SASEGT. Trimming took 1 base from V and 4 from J; bases not matched to a gene: 10. The CDR3 is made up of 17 amino acids.

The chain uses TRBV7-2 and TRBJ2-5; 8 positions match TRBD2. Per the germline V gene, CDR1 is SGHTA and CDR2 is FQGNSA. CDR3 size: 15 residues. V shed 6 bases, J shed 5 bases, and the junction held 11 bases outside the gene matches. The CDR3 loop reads CASRDSGTRMETQYF. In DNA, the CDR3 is TGTGCCAGCAGAGATTCCGGGACTAGGATGGAGACCCAGTACTTC.

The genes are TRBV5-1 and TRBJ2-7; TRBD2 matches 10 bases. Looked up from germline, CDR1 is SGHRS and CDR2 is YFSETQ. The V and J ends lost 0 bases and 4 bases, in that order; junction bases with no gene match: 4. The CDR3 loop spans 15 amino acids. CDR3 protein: CASSLVTSGVYEQYF. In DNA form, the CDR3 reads TGCGCCAGCAGCTTGGTAACTAGCGGGGTATACGAGCAGTACTTC.